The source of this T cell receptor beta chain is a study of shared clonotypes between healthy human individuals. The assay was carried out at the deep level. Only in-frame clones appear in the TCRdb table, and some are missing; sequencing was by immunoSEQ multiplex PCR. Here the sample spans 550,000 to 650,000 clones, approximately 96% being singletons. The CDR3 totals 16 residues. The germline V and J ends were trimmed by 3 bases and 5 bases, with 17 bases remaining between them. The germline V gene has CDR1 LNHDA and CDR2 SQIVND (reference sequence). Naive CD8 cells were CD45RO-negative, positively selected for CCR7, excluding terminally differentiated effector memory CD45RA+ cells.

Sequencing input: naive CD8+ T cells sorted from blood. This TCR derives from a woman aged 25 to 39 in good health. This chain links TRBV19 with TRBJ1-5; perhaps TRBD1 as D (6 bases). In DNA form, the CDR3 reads TGTGCCAGTAGTATCTTGGGGGGCGATGGGGATCAGCCCCAGCATTTT. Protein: CASSILGGDGDQPQHF.